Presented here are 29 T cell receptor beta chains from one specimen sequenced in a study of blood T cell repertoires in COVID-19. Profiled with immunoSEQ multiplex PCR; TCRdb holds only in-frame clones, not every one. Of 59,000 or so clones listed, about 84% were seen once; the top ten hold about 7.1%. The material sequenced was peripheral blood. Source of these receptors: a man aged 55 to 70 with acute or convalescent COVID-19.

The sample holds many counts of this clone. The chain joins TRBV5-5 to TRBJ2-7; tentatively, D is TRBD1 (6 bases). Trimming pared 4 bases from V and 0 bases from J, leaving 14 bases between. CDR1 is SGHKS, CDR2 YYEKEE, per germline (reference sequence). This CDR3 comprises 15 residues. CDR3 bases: TGTGCCAGCAGCCAGCGGACAGTCCCCTCCTACGAGCAGTACTTC. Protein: CASSQRTVPSYEQYF.

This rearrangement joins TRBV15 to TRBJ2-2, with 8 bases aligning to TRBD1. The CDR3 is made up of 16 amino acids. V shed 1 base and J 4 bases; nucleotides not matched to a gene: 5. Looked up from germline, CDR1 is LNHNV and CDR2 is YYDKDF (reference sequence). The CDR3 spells CATSRGGQGATGELFF. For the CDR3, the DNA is TGTGCCACCAGCAGAGGAGGGCAGGGGGCCACCGGGGAGCTGTTTTTT.

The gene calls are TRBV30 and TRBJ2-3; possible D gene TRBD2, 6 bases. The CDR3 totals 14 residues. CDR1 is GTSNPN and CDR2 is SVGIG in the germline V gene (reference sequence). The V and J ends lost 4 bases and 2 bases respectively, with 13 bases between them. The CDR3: CAWKRDSATDTQYF. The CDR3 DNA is TGTGCCTGGAAGAGGGACTCAGCCACAGATACGCAGTATTTT.

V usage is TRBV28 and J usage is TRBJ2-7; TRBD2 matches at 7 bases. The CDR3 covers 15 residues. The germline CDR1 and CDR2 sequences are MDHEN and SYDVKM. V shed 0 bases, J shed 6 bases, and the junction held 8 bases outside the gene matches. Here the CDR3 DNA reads TGTGCCAGCAGTTTATGGCGGGGAGGGAACGGCGAGCAGTACTTC. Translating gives CASSLWRGGNGEQYF. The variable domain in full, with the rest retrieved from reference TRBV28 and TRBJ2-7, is DVKVTQSSRYLVKRTGEKVFLECVQDMDHENMFWYRQDPGLGLRLIYFSYDVKMKEKGDIPEGYSVSREKKERFSLILESASTNQTSMYLCASSLWRGGNGEQYFGPGTRLTVT.

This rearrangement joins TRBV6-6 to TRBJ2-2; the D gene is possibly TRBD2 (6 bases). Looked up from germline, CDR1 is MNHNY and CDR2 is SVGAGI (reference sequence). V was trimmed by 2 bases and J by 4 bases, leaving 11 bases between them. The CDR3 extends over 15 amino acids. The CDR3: CASSYLQGGTGELFF. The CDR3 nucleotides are TGTGCCAGCAGTTACCTCCAGGGAGGCACCGGGGAGCTGTTTTTT.

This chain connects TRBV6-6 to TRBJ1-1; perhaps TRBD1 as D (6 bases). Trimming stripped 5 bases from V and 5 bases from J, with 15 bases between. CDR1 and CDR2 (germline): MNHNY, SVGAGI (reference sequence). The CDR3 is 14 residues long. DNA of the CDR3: TGTGCCAGCAGTGTACAGGGTTTGGGGACTGAAGCTTTCTTT. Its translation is CASSVQGLGTEAFF.

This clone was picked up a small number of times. Here the CDR3 reads CASSPGTANTEAFF. In DNA form, the CDR3 reads TGTGCCAGCTCACCGGGGACAGCGAACACTGAAGCTTTCTTT. J is TRBJ1-1 and V is TRBV18, with 7 bases aligning to TRBD1. Germline-derived CDR1 and CDR2 are KGHSH and LQKENI. The J segment lost 1 base and the V segment lost 3 bases, leaving 2 bases of the junction unmatched. The CDR3 contains 14 residues.

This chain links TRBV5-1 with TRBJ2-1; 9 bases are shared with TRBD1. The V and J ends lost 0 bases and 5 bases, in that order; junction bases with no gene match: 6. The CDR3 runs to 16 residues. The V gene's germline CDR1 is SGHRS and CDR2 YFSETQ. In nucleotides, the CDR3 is TGCGCCAGCAGCTTGGGGGACAGGGAAGTCAACAATGAGCAGTTCTTC. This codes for CASSLGDREVNNEQFF.

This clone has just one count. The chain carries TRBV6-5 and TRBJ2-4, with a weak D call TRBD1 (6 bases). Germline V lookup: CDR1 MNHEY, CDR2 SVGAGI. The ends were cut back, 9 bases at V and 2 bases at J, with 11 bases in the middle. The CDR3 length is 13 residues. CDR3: CASRQVPKNIQYF. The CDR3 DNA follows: TGTGCCAGTCGACAGGTCCCCAAAAACATTCAGTACTTC.

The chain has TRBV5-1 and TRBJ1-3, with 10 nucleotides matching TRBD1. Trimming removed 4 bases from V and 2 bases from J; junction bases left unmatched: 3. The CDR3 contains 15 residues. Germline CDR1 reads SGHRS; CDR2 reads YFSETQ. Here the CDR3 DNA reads TGCGCCAGCAGCCTGGACAGGGGGGCTGGAAACACCATATATTTT. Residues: CASSLDRGAGNTIYF.

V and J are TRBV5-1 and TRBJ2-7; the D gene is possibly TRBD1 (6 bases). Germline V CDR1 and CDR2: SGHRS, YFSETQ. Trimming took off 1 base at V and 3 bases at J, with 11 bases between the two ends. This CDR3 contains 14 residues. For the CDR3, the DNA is TGCGCCAGCAGCTTGAGTGGGGGCTTCTACGAGCAGTACTTC. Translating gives CASSLSGGFYEQYF. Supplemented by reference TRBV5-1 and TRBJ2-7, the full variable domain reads KAGVTQTPRYLIKTRGQQVTLSCSPISGHRSVSWYQQTPGQGLQFLFEYFSETQRNKGNFPGRFSGRQFSNSRSEMNVSTLELGDSALYLCASSLSGGFYEQYFGPGTRLTVT.

The chain's CDR3 is CASSPGAYEQYF. DNA of the CDR3: TGTGCCAGCAGCCCGGGGGCCTACGAGCAGTACTTC. V usage is TRBV14 and J usage is TRBJ2-7; possibly TRBD2 for D (6 bases). V was trimmed by 4 bases and J by 2 bases, leaving 6 bases between them. This CDR3 is 12 amino acids long. Germline lookup yields CDR1 SGHDN and CDR2 FVKESK.

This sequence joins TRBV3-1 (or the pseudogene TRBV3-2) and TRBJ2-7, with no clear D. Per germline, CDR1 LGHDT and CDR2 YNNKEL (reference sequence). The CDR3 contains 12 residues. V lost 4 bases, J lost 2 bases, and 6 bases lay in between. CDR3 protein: CASSRATYEQYF. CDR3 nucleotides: TGTGCCAGCAGCCGGGCGACCTACGAGCAGTACTTC.

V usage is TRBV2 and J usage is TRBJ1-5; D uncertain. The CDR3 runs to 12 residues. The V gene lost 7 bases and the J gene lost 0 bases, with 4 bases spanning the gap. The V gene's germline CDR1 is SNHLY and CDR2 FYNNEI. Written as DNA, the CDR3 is TGTGCCAGCACAGATAGCAATCAGCCCCAGCATTTT. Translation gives CASTDSNQPQHF.

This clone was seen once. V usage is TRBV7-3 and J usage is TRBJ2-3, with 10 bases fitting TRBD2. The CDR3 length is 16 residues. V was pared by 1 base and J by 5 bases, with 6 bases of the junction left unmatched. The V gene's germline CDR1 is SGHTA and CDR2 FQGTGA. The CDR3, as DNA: TGTGCCAGCAGCTTAAATGCACTAGCGGGGCAAGATACGCAGTATTTT. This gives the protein CASSLNALAGQDTQYF.

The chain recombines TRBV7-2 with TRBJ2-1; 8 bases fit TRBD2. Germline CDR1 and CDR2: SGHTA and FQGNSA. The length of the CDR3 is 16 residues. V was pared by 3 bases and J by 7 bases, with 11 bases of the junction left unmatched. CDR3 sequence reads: CASSFVSGGARNEQFF. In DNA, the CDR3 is TGTGCCAGCAGCTTCGTCTCCGGGGGGGCGCGGAATGAGCAGTTCTTC.

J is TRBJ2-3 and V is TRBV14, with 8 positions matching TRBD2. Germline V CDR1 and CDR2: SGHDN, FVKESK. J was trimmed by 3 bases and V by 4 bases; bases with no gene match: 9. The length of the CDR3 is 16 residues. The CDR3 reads CASSPITGGRTDTQYF. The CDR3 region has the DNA TGTGCCAGCAGCCCTATAACGGGGGGGCGGACAGATACGCAGTATTTT.

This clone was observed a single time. CDR3 sequence (DNA): TGCGCCAGCAACCCCTCAGCGGGGGCTTTCTCTGGGGCCAACGTCCTGACTTTC. Translated, it gives CASNPSAGAFSGANVLTF. The chain employs TRBV4-1 and TRBJ2-6, with 8 positions matching TRBD2. Germline V CDR1 and CDR2: MGHRA, YSYEKL. This CDR3 has 18 residues. With V trimmed by 7 bases and J by 0 bases, 11 bases remained unmatched.

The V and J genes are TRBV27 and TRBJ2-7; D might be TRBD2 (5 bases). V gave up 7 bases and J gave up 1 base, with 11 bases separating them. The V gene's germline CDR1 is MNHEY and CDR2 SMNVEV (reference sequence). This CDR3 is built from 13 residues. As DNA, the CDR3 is TGTGCCAGCAAACGGGGTGATTCCTACGAGCAGTACTTC. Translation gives CASKRGDSYEQYF.

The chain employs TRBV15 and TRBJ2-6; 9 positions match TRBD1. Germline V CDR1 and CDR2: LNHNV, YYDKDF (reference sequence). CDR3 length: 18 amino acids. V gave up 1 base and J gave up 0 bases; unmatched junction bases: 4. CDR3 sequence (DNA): TGTGCCACCAGCAGAGGGGACAGGGCCTTCTCTGGGGCCAACGTCCTGACTTTC. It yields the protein CATSRGDRAFSGANVLTF.

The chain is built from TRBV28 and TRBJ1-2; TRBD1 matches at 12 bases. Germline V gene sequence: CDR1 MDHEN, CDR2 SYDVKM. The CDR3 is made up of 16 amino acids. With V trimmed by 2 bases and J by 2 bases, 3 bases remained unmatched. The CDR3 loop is CASSLEGQGANYGYTF. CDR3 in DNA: TGTGCCAGCAGTTTAGAGGGACAGGGGGCGAACTATGGCTACACCTTC.

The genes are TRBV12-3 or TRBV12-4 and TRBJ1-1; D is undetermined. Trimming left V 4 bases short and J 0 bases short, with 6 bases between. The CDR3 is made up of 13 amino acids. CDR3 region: CASSSQLNTEAFF. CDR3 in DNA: TGTGCCAGCAGTTCCCAGTTGAACACTGAAGCTTTCTTT.

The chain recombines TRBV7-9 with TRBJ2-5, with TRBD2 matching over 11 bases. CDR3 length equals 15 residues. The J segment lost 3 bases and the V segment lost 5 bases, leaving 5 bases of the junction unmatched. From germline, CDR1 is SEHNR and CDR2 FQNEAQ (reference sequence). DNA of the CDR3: TGTGCCAGCAGCCCGGGACTAGCGGTTGAAGAGACCCAGTACTTC. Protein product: CASSPGLAVEETQYF.

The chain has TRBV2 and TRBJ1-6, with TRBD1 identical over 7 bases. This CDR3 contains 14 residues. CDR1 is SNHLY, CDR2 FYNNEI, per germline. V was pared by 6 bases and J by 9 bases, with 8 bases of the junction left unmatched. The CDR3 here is CASSPGTDFSPLHF. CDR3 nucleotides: TGTGCCAGCAGCCCCGGGACAGACTTTTCACCCCTCCACTTT.

The CDR3, as DNA: TGCGCCAGCAGCTTGGATCAGGGGGTCTATGGCTACACCTTC. Its protein product is CASSLDQGVYGYTF. J is TRBJ1-2 and V is TRBV5-1, with 7 bases matching TRBD1. V shed 0 bases and J 4 bases; nucleotides not matched to a gene: 3. The CDR3 is 14 residues long. The germline V gene has CDR1 SGHRS and CDR2 YFSETQ.

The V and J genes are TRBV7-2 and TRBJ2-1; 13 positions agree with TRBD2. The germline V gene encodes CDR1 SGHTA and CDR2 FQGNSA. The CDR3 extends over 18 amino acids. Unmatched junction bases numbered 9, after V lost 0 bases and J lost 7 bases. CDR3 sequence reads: CASSLALSGLAGLNEQFF. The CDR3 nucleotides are TGTGCCAGCAGCTTAGCACTCTCGGGACTAGCGGGGTTAAATGAGCAGTTCTTC.

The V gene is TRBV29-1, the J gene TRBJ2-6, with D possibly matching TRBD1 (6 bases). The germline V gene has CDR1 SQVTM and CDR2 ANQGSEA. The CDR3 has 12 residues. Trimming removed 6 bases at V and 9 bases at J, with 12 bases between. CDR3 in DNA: TGCAGCGTCCTTGGACAGAGCAACGTCCTGACTTTC. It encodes CSVLGQSNVLTF.

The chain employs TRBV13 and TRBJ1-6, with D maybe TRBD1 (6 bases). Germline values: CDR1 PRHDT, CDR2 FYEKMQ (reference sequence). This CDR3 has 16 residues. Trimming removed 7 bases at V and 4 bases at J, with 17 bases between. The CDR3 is CASTLRAQGYNSPLHF. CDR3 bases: TGTGCCAGCACCCTCCGGGCTCAGGGGTATAATTCACCCCTCCACTTT.

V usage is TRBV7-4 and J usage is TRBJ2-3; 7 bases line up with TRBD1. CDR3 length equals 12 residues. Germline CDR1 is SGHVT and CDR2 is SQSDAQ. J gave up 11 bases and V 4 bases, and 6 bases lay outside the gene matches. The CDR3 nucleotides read TGTGCCAGCAGCTCCGGGACAGTAAAGCAGTATTTT. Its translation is CASSSGTVKQYF.